These T cell receptor beta chains were read from a single sample in a study of CD8+ T cells in alopecia areata. Only in-frame clones appear in the TCRdb table, and some are missing; sequencing was by immunoSEQ multiplex PCR. The data contain some 100,000 clones, approximately 38% of them singletons. The sequenced sample consisted of CD4+ T cells sorted from blood. The receptors derive from a human donor with alopecia areata. CDR3s leave out the opening cysteine and the closing phenylalanine or tryptophan.

v_call cdr3_aa
TRBV9 ASSARGAGQADTQY
TRBV29-1 SVVGTDTQY
TRBV29-1 SVVHRRKREETQY
TRBV28 ASSPGNSYEQY
TRBV19 ASSTSGSNEQY
TRBV5-1 ASSLEWSKNIQY
TRBV4-3 ASSPRIPGLAGDPTYNEQF
TRBV11-2 ASSLGTLGKTQY
TRBV5-1 ASSLEMGTQLV
TRBV7-3 ASSFKRDPGDTQY
TRBV2 ASSEALVYEQY
TRBV27 ASSLRRADTQY
TRBV18 ASSPRDRAPDTQY
TRBV28 ASSLSGGARSNQPQH
TRBV28 ASSFSDGNTEAF
TRBV10-3 AISESGSSDIEQF
TRBV29-1 SAQAFQGRVAEAF
TRBV30 AWRLAGGPAGELF
TRBV23-1 ASFPAVVSYEQY
TRBV29-1 SVETGDEKLF
TRBV29-1 SVVTSGSSYNEQF
TRBV29-1 SAGGASGGVNEQF
TRBV23-1 ASSQSRDSNQPQH
TRBV2 ASSELISGRGVFSYEQY